The rows below give T cell receptor beta chains drawn from one sample of a study of cytomegalovirus exposure and HLA in healthy donors. Using immunoSEQ multiplex PCR, the repertoire was profiled, and TCRdb retains in-frame clones only, with some absent. The repertoire holds approximately 120,000 clones, with 89% as singletons. The specimen was PBMCs. Receptor source: a woman aged 18-35 years in good health and CMV-seronegative. The CDR3 runs from the conserved cysteine through the conserved F or W. D genes are given only for firm matches. Clone size is not always given. Where it is, it says once, few, many or a class for expanded clones.

TRBV6-4	TRBJ2-3	-	TRBD2	CASTREGCADTQYF	TGTGCCAGCACACGGGAGGGCTGTGCAGATACGCAGTATTTT
TRBV27	TRBJ1-4	-	-	CASRFRGESNEKLFF	TGTGCCAGCAGGTTCCGGGGGGAGTCTAATGAAAAACTGTTTTTT
TRBV5-1	TRBJ2-2	-	-	CASSLLEANTGELFF	TGCGCCAGCAGCTTGCTGGAGGCGAACACCGGGGAGCTGTTTTTT
TRBV27	TRBJ2-7	-	TRBD2	CASSDGLALSYEQYF	TGTGCCAGCAGCGATGGACTAGCGCTAAGCTACGAGCAGTACTTC
TRBV4-1	TRBJ1-4	-	TRBD1	CASSQEPYRDRGNTNEKLFF	TGCGCCAGCAGCCAGGAACCTTACCGGGACAGGGGAAACACTAATGAAAAACTGTTTTTT
TRBV5-1	TRBJ2-5	-	TRBD1	CASSLAGTGQETQYF	TGCGCCAGCAGCTTGGCCGGGACAGGCCAAGAGACCCAGTACTTC
TRBV29-1	TRBJ2-1	-	TRBD2	CSVDWGTSPNEQFF	TGCAGCGTTGATTGGGGGACTAGCCCCAATGAGCAGTTCTTC
TRBV11-2	TRBJ2-5	-	-	CASSSSRQALVETQYF	TGTGCCAGCAGCTCCTCCCGACAGGCCCTGGTGGAGACCCAGTACTTC
TRBV6-8	TRBJ2-3	-	-	CASRGGGGGKTQYF	TGTGCCAGCAGGGGGGGTGGGGGAGGCAAAACGCAGTATTTT
TRBV30	TRBJ1-4	-	-	CAWNRYNEKLFF	TGTGCCTGGAACAGGTATAATGAAAAACTGTTTTTT
TRBV2	TRBJ2-2	-	TRBD2	CASRGLAATGELFF	TGTGCCAGCAGGGGACTAGCGGCGACCGGGGAGCTGTTTTTT
TRBV6-6	TRBJ2-1	-	TRBD2	CASSATSVRTYNEQFF	TGTGCCAGCAGTGCCACTAGCGTAAGAACCTACAATGAGCAGTTCTTC
TRBV7-7	TRBJ2-5	-	TRBD2	CASSFGAGGPLAETQYF	TGTGCTAGCAGCTTCGGAGCGGGAGGGCCATTGGCAGAGACCCAGTACTTC
TRBV19	TRBJ2-5	-	TRBD2	CASSRTSGRARETQYF	TGTGCCAGTAGCCGGACTAGCGGGAGGGCCCGGGAGACCCAGTACTTC
TRBV5-6	TRBJ1-1	-	TRBD1	CASSGRFQGASTEAFF	TGTGCCAGCAGCGGGCGTTTCCAGGGGGCTAGCACTGAAGCTTTCTTT
TRBV5-4	TRBJ2-2	-	TRBD1	CASSIFDRGLTGELFF	TGTGCCAGCAGCATATTTGACAGGGGACTCACCGGGGAGCTGTTTTTT
TRBV10-3	TRBJ2-2	-	TRBD1	CAISGGQGASGELFF	TGTGCCATCAGTGGGGGACAGGGGGCCTCCGGGGAGCTGTTTTTT
TRBV2	TRBJ2-7	-	TRBD2	CASTLRAGGAYEQYF	TGTGCCAGCACCCTAAGGGCGGGAGGGGCCTACGAGCAGTACTTC
TRBV28	TRBJ2-7	few	-	CASSFRYEQYF	TGTGCCAGCAGTTTCCGTTACGAGCAGTACTTC
TRBV28	TRBJ2-7	-	TRBD1	CASSFPDRVDEQYF	TGTGCCAGCAGTTTCCCCGACAGGGTAGACGAGCAGTACTTC
TRBV28	TRBJ1-4	-	TRBD1	CASKVQGGGSTNEKLFF	TGTGCCAGCAAAGTACAGGGGGGGGGCTCAACTAATGAAAAACTGTTTTTT
TRBV5-1	TRBJ2-1	-	TRBD2	CASSSTGGQYNEQFF	TGCGCCAGCAGCTCCACGGGAGGGCAATACAATGAGCAGTTCTTC
TRBV5-1	TRBJ2-7	-	TRBD2	CASSPGLAGGPGEQYF	TGCGCCAGCAGCCCGGGACTAGCGGGAGGGCCGGGGGAGCAGTACTTC
TRBV11-2	TRBJ2-5	-	TRBD2	CASSFIAGVETQYF	TGTGCCAGCAGCTTCATAGCGGGAGTAGAGACCCAGTACTTC
TRBV11-2	TRBJ2-1	-	TRBD2	CASSLGTSGRAQPYNEQFF	TGTGCCAGCAGCTTAGGTACCAGCGGGAGGGCCCAACCCTACAATGAGCAGTTCTTC
TRBV5-4	TRBJ2-7	-	TRBD2	CASSFAGGTYEQYF	TGTGCCAGCAGCTTCGCGGGAGGGACCTACGAGCAGTACTTC
TRBV15	TRBJ2-5	-	TRBD2	CATSRDRGGETQYF	TGTGCCACCAGCAGAGATCGGGGGGGGGAGACCCAGTACTTC
TRBV10-3	TRBJ2-7	-	TRBD1	CAISTYGDRANYEQYF	TGTGCCATCAGTACGTATGGGGACAGAGCGAACTACGAGCAGTACTTC
TRBV2	TRBJ2-1	-	-	CASTLLTTTYNEQFF	TGTGCCAGCACTTTACTGACTACCACCTACAATGAGCAGTTCTTC
TRBV18	TRBJ1-1	-	TRBD1	CASSPRQGMNTEAFF	TGTGCCAGCTCACCACGACAGGGGATGAACACTGAAGCTTTCTTT
TRBV28	TRBJ1-4	-	-	CASSLRGGAHEKLFF	TGTGCCAGCAGTTTAAGGGGGGGGGCGCACGAAAAACTGTTTTTT
TRBV6-5	TRBJ1-4	-	-	CASSFPWFF	TGTGCCAGCAGTTTTCCCTGGTTTTTT
TRBV6-6	TRBJ1-4	few	TRBD1	CASSGGQALEKLFF	TGTGCCAGCAGTGGCGGACAGGCCCTAGAAAAACTGTTTTTT
TRBV30	TRBJ1-2	once	TRBD1	CAGTGAYYGYTF	TGTGCCGGGACAGGGGCCTACTATGGCTACACCTTC
TRBV6-1	TRBJ2-3	-	TRBD2	CASSEILAGSTDTQYF	TGTGCCAGCAGTGAAATACTAGCGGGAAGCACAGATACGCAGTATTTT
TRBV12-5	TRBJ2-7	-	-	CASGLPEDGTFTYEQYF	TGTGCTAGTGGTTTGCCCGAAGACGGGACTTTTACCTACGAGCAGTACTTC
TRBV5-1	TRBJ2-7	once	TRBD1	CASSYSTGGEQYF	TGCGCCAGCAGCTACAGCACAGGGGGGGAGCAGTACTTC
TRBV28	TRBJ1-1	-	-	CASNIAPSNTEAFF	TGTGCCAGCAACATCGCCCCGTCTAACACTGAAGCTTTCTTT
TRBV28	TRBJ1-4	-	TRBD1	CASSDRGDYEKLFF	TGTGCCAGCAGTGACAGGGGGGACTATGAAAAACTGTTTTTT
TRBV19	TRBJ2-7	-	TRBD1	CASGNTGGAYEQYF	TGTGCCAGTGGGAACACAGGGGGCGCGTACGAGCAGTACTTC
TRBV9	TRBJ1-2	-	TRBD1	CASSVSSSPGQGNYGYTF	TGTGCCAGCAGCGTTTCATCTTCTCCGGGACAGGGCAACTATGGCTACACCTTC
TRBV19	TRBJ2-7	-	TRBD1	CASSSGGGVGYEQYF	TGTGCCAGTAGTTCAGGGGGCGGTGTAGGCTACGAGCAGTACTTC
TRBV27	TRBJ1-4	-	TRBD1	CASSSTGGDEKLFF	TGTGCCAGCAGTTCAACAGGGGGCGATGAAAAACTGTTTTTT
TRBV12-5	TRBJ2-3	-	TRBD2	CASGPGLAGGTDTQYF	TGTGCTAGTGGTCCGGGACTAGCGGGAGGCACAGATACGCAGTATTTT
TRBV20-1	TRBJ2-2	-	-	CSAASTGELFF	TGCAGTGCGGCAAGCACCGGGGAGCTGTTTTTT
TRBV6-5	TRBJ2-1	-	TRBD2	CASGLAGGPYNEQFF	TGTGCCAGCGGGTTAGCGGGAGGTCCCTACAATGAGCAGTTCTTC
TRBV10-1	TRBJ1-1	-	-	CASSAQGSTEAFF	TGCGCCAGCAGTGCCCAGGGTAGCACTGAAGCTTTCTTT
TRBV13	TRBJ1-1	once	TRBD1	CASSLGGQGGTEAFF	TGTGCCAGCAGCTTAGGGGGACAGGGTGGCACTGAAGCTTTCTTT
TRBV30	TRBJ1-2	-	TRBD1	CAWSGNPGTGGEGYTF	TGTGCCTGGAGTGGGAACCCCGGGACAGGGGGCGAAGGCTACACCTTC
TRBV5-1	TRBJ2-7	few	-	CASSLASSYEQYF	TGCGCCAGCAGCTTGGCGAGCTCCTACGAGCAGTACTTC
TRBV18	TRBJ1-1	-	-	CASSNLEGVLTEAFF	TGTGCCAGCTCAAATCTCGAGGGGGTTCTCACTGAAGCTTTCTTT
TRBV7-8	TRBJ1-5	-	TRBD1	CASSLRGGSIGQPQHF	TGTGCCAGCAGCTTAAGAGGGGGCTCGATTGGACAGCCCCAGCATTTT
TRBV18	TRBJ2-5	few	-	CASSPRDGETQYF	TGTGCCAGCTCACCGCGGGACGGAGAGACCCAGTACTTC